A selection of T cell receptor beta chains follows, all from one sample in a study of blood T cell repertoires in COVID-19. Profiling relied on immunoSEQ multiplex PCR, and the TCRdb table lists in-frame clones only, not all of them. The repertoire holds a few hundred thousand clones, with around 87% as singletons. The material sequenced was PBMCs or T cells enriched from blood (not recorded which). The receptor set was obtained from a middle-aged man in a cohort exposed to, infected with or recovered from COVID-19 (not recorded which). CDR3s include the opening cysteine and the closing phenylalanine or tryptophan. A D gene is named only where the DNA matches it firmly. A row's size may be missing; if present it is once, few, many or a size class.

J: TRBJ2-7; V: TRBV27; size: .; D: TRBD2; DNA: TGTGCCAGCAGCAGAATAGCGGGAGGGTCCTACGAGCAGTACTTC; CDR3: CASSRIAGGSYEQYF
J: TRBJ2-7; V: TRBV2; size: .; D: TRBD1; DNA: TGTGCCAGCAAAGACAGGGGCTACGAGCAGTACTTC; CDR3: CASKDRGYEQYF
J: TRBJ2-2; V: TRBV5-1; size: few; D: TRBD2; DNA: TGCGCCAGCAGACCACCGGGACTAGCGTACGGTGGCGGGGAGCTGTTTTTT; CDR3: CASRPPGLAYGGGELFF
J: TRBJ2-1; V: TRBV28; size: .; D: TRBD2; DNA: TGTGCCAGCAGTCCTAGCGGCCTAGGACCGAGAAATGAGCAGTTCTTC; CDR3: CASSPSGLGPRNEQFF
J: TRBJ1-2; V: TRBV7-9; size: .; D: .; DNA: TGTGCCAGCAGCCTGACAGGCAACTACACCTTC; CDR3: CASSLTGNYTF
J: TRBJ2-1; V: TRBV4-1; size: once; D: .; DNA: TGCGCCAGCAGCCAGCGGACAGACTACAATGAGCAGTTCTTC; CDR3: CASSQRTDYNEQFF
J: TRBJ1-1; V: TRBV30; size: .; D: .; DNA: TGTGCCTGGAGTTCTGATGTTGGGCAGGGCACTGAAGCTTTCTTT; CDR3: CAWSSDVGQGTEAFF
J: TRBJ2-5; V: TRBV7-8; size: .; D: TRBD1; DNA: TGTGCCAGCAGCTCTCAACAGGGGTTGGGGGAGACCCAGTACTTC; CDR3: CASSSQQGLGETQYF
J: TRBJ2-7; V: TRBV30; size: .; D: TRBD2; DNA: TGTGCCTGGAGTCTAGCGGGAGGGCTCCGTTTTGAGCAGTACTTC; CDR3: CAWSLAGGLRFEQYF
J: TRBJ2-1; V: TRBV5-5; size: .; D: TRBD2; DNA: TGTGCCAGCAGCTCGGCGGGAGTTGAGCAGTTCTTC; CDR3: CASSSAGVEQFF
J: TRBJ2-7; V: TRBV5-1; size: .; D: .; DNA: TGCGCCAGCAGCTTGGGAGGCGGGAACAACGAGCAGTACTTC; CDR3: CASSLGGGNNEQYF
J: TRBJ2-7; V: TRBV6-4; size: .; D: .; DNA: TGTGCCAGCAGCCCGATGCCGAGCTCCTACGAGCAGTACTTC; CDR3: CASSPMPSSYEQYF
J: TRBJ2-5; V: TRBV27; size: .; D: .; DNA: TGTGCCAGCAGTCTAAGGGAGGTCCAAGAGACCCAGTACTTC; CDR3: CASSLREVQETQYF
J: TRBJ2-7; V: TRBV2; size: .; D: .; DNA: TGTGCCAGCAGGGAAGCTCAGGGATCCCTCGAGCAGTACTTC; CDR3: CASREAQGSLEQYF
J: TRBJ2-1; V: TRBV11-1; size: .; D: TRBD2; DNA: TGTGCCAGCAGCCTGACTAGCGGCAGCTACAATGAGCAGTTCTTC; CDR3: CASSLTSGSYNEQFF
J: TRBJ1-1; V: TRBV13; size: .; D: TRBD1; DNA: TGTGCCAGCAGCTTCCAGGGGGAGGACACTGAAGCTTTCTTT; CDR3: CASSFQGEDTEAFF
J: TRBJ1-2; V: TRBV7-8; size: .; D: .; DNA: TGTGCCAGCAGCTTGGACACAAGGGGCGGCTACACCTTC; CDR3: CASSLDTRGGYTF
J: TRBJ1-1; V: TRBV18; size: once; D: .; DNA: TGTGCCAGCTCACCAGAGGTCACGGCGACTGAAGCTTTCTTT; CDR3: CASSPEVTATEAFF
J: TRBJ1-5; V: TRBV5-8; size: .; D: TRBD1; DNA: TGTGCCAGCAGCCCTTTAGGACAGGGTGACAATCAGCCCCAGCATTTT; CDR3: CASSPLGQGDNQPQHF
J: TRBJ2-3; V: TRBV9; size: .; D: TRBD2; DNA: TGTGCCAGCAGCGTTTCTATTCACCGGGAGGCAGATACGCAGTATTTT; CDR3: CASSVSIHREADTQYF
J: TRBJ2-1; V: TRBV7-2; size: .; D: TRBD2; DNA: TGTGCCAGCAGCCGGACTAGCGGGAGGGGGAATGAGCAGTTCTTC; CDR3: CASSRTSGRGNEQFF
J: TRBJ2-2; V: TRBV5-1; size: .; D: TRBD2; DNA: TGCGCCAGCAGGATAGCGGGTGCGAACACCGGGGAGCTGTTTTTT; CDR3: CASRIAGANTGELFF
J: TRBJ2-7; V: TRBV20-1; size: .; D: .; DNA: TGCAGTGCTAGTGCCTCCCCCGGGGAGCAGTACTTC; CDR3: CSASASPGEQYF
J: TRBJ2-1; V: TRBV7-8; size: .; D: TRBD1; DNA: TGTGCCAGCAGCGTACAGGGGGCCGATGAGCAGTTCTTC; CDR3: CASSVQGADEQFF
J: TRBJ1-6; V: TRBV3-1/TRBV3-2; size: few; D: .; DNA: TGTGCCAGCAGCCGAAACAGGATCGGGCCCCTCCACTTT; CDR3: CASSRNRIGPLHF
J: TRBJ2-5; V: TRBV2; size: .; D: TRBD2; DNA: TGTGCCAGCAGAGGGAGTCGGGGACTAGCGGGAGAGGGGGAGACCCAGTACTTC; CDR3: CASRGSRGLAGEGETQYF
J: TRBJ1-4; V: TRBV6-5; size: .; D: .; DNA: TGTGCCAGCAGTAGAACAGGGTGGCCTAATGAAAAACTGTTTTTT; CDR3: CASSRTGWPNEKLFF
J: TRBJ1-2; V: TRBV19; size: .; D: TRBD1; DNA: TGTGCCAGTCGCGGGGACAGCGGCTACACCTTC; CDR3: CASRGDSGYTF
J: TRBJ1-1; V: TRBV30; size: .; D: .; DNA: TGTGCCTGGAGGGCTTCGGGCACTGAAGCTTTCTTT; CDR3: CAWRASGTEAFF
J: TRBJ1-5; V: TRBV2; size: .; D: TRBD1; DNA: TGTGCCAGCTCCCGGGACAGTTATAGCAATCAGCCCCAGCATTTT; CDR3: CASSRDSYSNQPQHF
J: TRBJ2-1; V: TRBV2; size: .; D: TRBD2; DNA: TGTGCCAGCAGTAGACTAGCGGGAGTTGTAAATGAGCAGTTCTTC; CDR3: CASSRLAGVVNEQFF
J: TRBJ1-1; V: TRBV2; size: few; D: TRBD1; DNA: TGTGCCAGCAGTGGGGGGGACAGGGACACTGAAGCTTTCTTT; CDR3: CASSGGDRDTEAFF
J: TRBJ2-2; V: TRBV28; size: .; D: TRBD1; DNA: TGTGCCAGCAGGTCGACAGGGTCGAACACCGGGGAGCTGTTTTTT; CDR3: CASRSTGSNTGELFF
J: TRBJ2-2; V: TRBV28; size: .; D: TRBD1; DNA: TGTGCCAGCAGTCCCCCAAGACAGGGGCACACCGGGGAGCTGTTTTTT; CDR3: CASSPPRQGHTGELFF
J: TRBJ1-4; V: TRBV7-9; size: once; D: TRBD1; DNA: TGTGCCAGCAGCTACGGGACAGCAACTAATGAAAAACTGTTTTTT; CDR3: CASSYGTATNEKLFF
J: TRBJ2-5; V: TRBV5-4; size: .; D: .; DNA: TGTGCCAGCAGCTTTGGCAGGGCGGGACAGACCCAGTACTTC; CDR3: CASSFGRAGQTQYF
J: TRBJ2-7; V: TRBV7-2; size: once; D: TRBD2; DNA: TGTGCCAGCAGCTTTCGGCGGGAGGCCTACGAGCAGTACTTC; CDR3: CASSFRREAYEQYF
J: TRBJ1-6; V: TRBV5-1; size: .; D: .; DNA: TGCGCCAGCAGCTTGACAGGGCTCTATAATTCACCCCTCCACTTT; CDR3: CASSLTGLYNSPLHF
J: TRBJ2-2; V: TRBV5-1; size: .; D: .; DNA: TGCGCCAGCGCCCCCCCTGGCAGATCGAACACCGGGGAGCTGTTTTTT; CDR3: CASAPPGRSNTGELFF
J: TRBJ1-2; V: TRBV20-1; size: .; D: .; DNA: TGCAGTGCTAGTCCCGGGTTCGATGGCTACACCTTC; CDR3: CSASPGFDGYTF
J: TRBJ1-1; V: TRBV3-1/TRBV3-2; size: .; D: TRBD1; DNA: TGTGCCAGCAGCCAGGAAGGACAGGGGCCCGAAGCTTTCTTT; CDR3: CASSQEGQGPEAFF
J: TRBJ2-1; V: TRBV24-1; size: .; D: .; DNA: TGTGCCACCGCGGACAAGACCTACAATGAGCAGTTCTTC; CDR3: CATADKTYNEQFF
J: TRBJ2-7; V: TRBV27; size: .; D: .; DNA: TGTGCCAGCAGTTTAAAATCGGAGAGCTACGAGCAGTACTTC; CDR3: CASSLKSESYEQYF
J: TRBJ2-7; V: TRBV11-1; size: .; D: .; DNA: TGTGCCAGCAGCTTAAACAGGGACGAGCAGTACTTC; CDR3: CASSLNRDEQYF
J: TRBJ2-1; V: TRBV5-1; size: .; D: TRBD2; DNA: TGCGCCAGCAGCGTCGGACTAGCGGGGGACAATGAGCAGTTCTTC; CDR3: CASSVGLAGDNEQFF
J: TRBJ2-6; V: TRBV5-1; size: .; D: TRBD1; DNA: TGCGCCAGCGGCCCCCGACAGGGGGTGAACTCTGGGGCCAACGTCCTGACTTTC; CDR3: CASGPRQGVNSGANVLTF
J: TRBJ2-3; V: TRBV7-2; size: .; D: TRBD2; DNA: TGTGCCAGCAGCTTAGCTAGCGGGAGGGTGACAGATACGCAGTATTTT; CDR3: CASSLASGRVTDTQYF
J: TRBJ1-4; V: TRBV18; size: .; D: .; DNA: TGTGCCAGCTCACCACCCTTGGGCCCTAATGAAAAACTGTTTTTT; CDR3: CASSPPLGPNEKLFF
J: TRBJ1-5; V: TRBV5-1; size: .; D: TRBD1; DNA: TGCGCCAGCAGCTTGACCGCCGGACAGGGTAATCAGCCCCAGCATTTT; CDR3: CASSLTAGQGNQPQHF
J: TRBJ1-3; V: TRBV18; size: .; D: TRBD1; DNA: TGTGCCAGCTCCCGGACAGGGCTTGGCTCCGGAAACACCATATATTTT; CDR3: CASSRTGLGSGNTIYF
J: TRBJ2-3; V: TRBV7-2; size: .; D: .; DNA: TGTGCCAGCAGCTTGATAGCGGTCACAGATACGCAGTATTTT; CDR3: CASSLIAVTDTQYF
J: TRBJ2-5; V: TRBV7-9; size: .; D: TRBD2; DNA: TGTGCCAGCAGCTTAGGTGGGAGGGCCCGAGAGACCCAGTACTTC; CDR3: CASSLGGRARETQYF
J: TRBJ1-6; V: TRBV15; size: .; D: TRBD1; DNA: TGTGCCACCAGCAGATTTGGACAGGGACTTTCACCCCTCCACTTT; CDR3: CATSRFGQGLSPLHF
J: TRBJ2-2; V: TRBV15; size: .; D: .; DNA: TGTGCCACCAGCAGAGATCAAGGGACAAAGGCCGGGGAGCTGTTTTTT; CDR3: CATSRDQGTKAGELFF
J: TRBJ1-5; V: TRBV7-8; size: few; D: TRBD1; DNA: TGTGCCAGCAGCTTAGTTTATCGCGACAGGGGGCTCCATCAGCCCCAGCATTTT; CDR3: CASSLVYRDRGLHQPQHF
J: TRBJ2-3; V: TRBV2; size: .; D: TRBD1; DNA: TGTGCCAGCAGTGTCGGACAGGGGCCAAGGGATACGCAGTATTTT; CDR3: CASSVGQGPRDTQYF
J: TRBJ2-2; V: TRBV3-1/TRBV3-2; size: .; D: .; DNA: TGTGCCAGCAGCCCTGATCTCGTTCAGCTAGGGCTGTTTTTT; CDR3: CASSPDLVQLGLFF
J: TRBJ2-5; V: TRBV27; size: .; D: .; DNA: TGTGCCAGCAGTTTGGGAGATCGAGAGACCCAGTACTTC; CDR3: CASSLGDRETQYF
J: TRBJ2-5; V: TRBV27; size: .; D: .; DNA: TGTGCCACTACCGGAGGAGAGACCCAGTACTTC; CDR3: CATTGGETQYF